This T cell receptor (beta chain) was identified during a study of blood T cell repertoires in COVID-19. At the level of the study: Spain, Italy and the United States supplied samples that represented acute and convalescent COVID-19. Sample material is recorded as cDNA or gDNA derived from T cells, B-cell-depleted T cells, or PBMCs.

This clone was seen ten or more times. Per the original data handling: Reference gene primer amplification yielded estimated nucleated cell counts. Only in-frame clones appear in the TCRdb table, and some are missing; sequencing was by immunoSEQ multiplex PCR. The D gene and trimming were derived from the DNA, and the V and J assignments and clone size from that table. This sample has about 280,000 clones, with approximately 85% found just once. The TCR comes from a man between 50 and 59 years old with active or convalescent COVID-19. Sequenced material: peripheral blood.

CDR3 bases: TGTGCCAGCAGCGTAGGTGCGGGGTCAAGAGAGGGCTACACCTTC. The encoded protein is CASSVGAGSREGYTF. The chain couples TRBV9 to TRBJ1-2; D gene uncertain. V gave up 0 bases and J gave up 8 bases, with 17 bases separating them. This CDR3 is 15 amino acids long. Looked up from germline, CDR1 is SGDLS and CDR2 is YYNGEE.